This is a list of T cell receptor beta chains from one sample in a study of shared clonotypes between healthy human individuals. Clones were sequenced by immunoSEQ multiplex PCR, and TCRdb holds only the in-frame ones, with some missing. The profile shows just over 2,000,000 clones, roughly 94% of them singletons. Material: naive CD4+ T cells sorted from blood. All receptors derive from a man aged 18 to 30 in good health. CDR3s include the opening cysteine and the closing phenylalanine or tryptophan. The D gene is left open where the match is weak. The size of a clone is reported for some rows only, either as once, few or many, or as a class for expanded clones.

14 . TRBJ1-4 TRBV27 . CASSEGSTNEKLFF TGTGCCAGCAGTGAGGGATCGACTAATGAAAAACTGTTTTTT
17 . TRBJ1-2 TRBV4-1 . CASSQASRRITDYGYTF TGCGCCAGCAGCCAAGCTAGCCGGAGGATCACCGACTATGGCTACACCTTC
15 . TRBJ1-5 TRBV6-5 . CASSYSPASNQPQHF TGTGCCAGCAGTTACTCACCGGCGAGCAATCAGCCCCAGCATTTT
15 . TRBJ1-3 TRBV10-3 . CAISESGDSGNTIYF TGTGCCATCAGTGAGTCGGGTGACAGTGGAAACACCATATATTTT
14 TRBD2 TRBJ2-2 TRBV7-2 . CASSALAGVGELFF TGTGCCAGCAGCGCTCTAGCGGGAGTAGGGGAGCTGTTTTTT
13 . TRBJ1-2 TRBV2 . CASSERESYGYTF TGTGCCAGCAGTGAAAGGGAGTCGTATGGCTACACCTTC
13 . TRBJ2-7 TRBV7-2 . CASSPRRGSGRHF TGTGCCAGCAGCCCTCGACGGGGGTCGGGGAGGCACTTC
14 TRBD1 TRBJ1-4 TRBV5-1 . CASRFDRGGEKLFF TGCGCCAGCAGGTTTGACAGGGGAGGTGAAAAACTGTTTTTT
17 TRBD2 TRBJ2-7 TRBV9 . CASSLARLAGGKNEQYF TGTGCCAGCAGCTTAGCGAGACTAGCGGGAGGTAAAAACGAGCAGTACTTC
16 . TRBJ2-6 TRBV5-1 . CASSLSGVSGANVLTF TGCGCCAGCAGCTTAAGCGGAGTCTCTGGGGCCAACGTCCTGACTTTC
13 . TRBJ1-1 TRBV5-1 . CASRIVLNTEAFF TGCGCCAGCAGAATAGTACTAAACACTGAAGCTTTCTTT
15 TRBD1 TRBJ2-7 TRBV15 . CATSRTRDSLYEQYF TGTGCCACCAGCAGAACCCGGGACAGCCTTTACGAGCAGTACTTC
14 TRBD1 TRBJ1-2 TRBV6-5 . CASRMDRGPGGYTF TGTGCCAGCAGGATGGACAGGGGACCCGGCGGCTACACCTTC
14 . TRBJ1-5 TRBV19 . CASSIGSKDQPQHF TGTGCCAGTAGTATAGGGTCAAAGGATCAGCCCCAGCATTTT
15 TRBD2 TRBJ2-3 TRBV6-5 . CASSHLAGGGDTQYF TGTGCCAGCAGTCACCTAGCGGGAGGAGGAGATACGCAGTATTTT
18 . TRBJ2-3 TRBV10-3 . CAISVTGPRGPSTDTQYF TGTGCCATCAGTGTGACCGGGCCGAGGGGCCCTAGCACAGATACGCAGTATTTT
13 TRBD2 TRBJ2-7 TRBV6-6 . CASRAGASYEQYF TGTGCCAGCAGAGCGGGGGCCTCCTACGAGCAGTACTTC
12 . TRBJ2-7 TRBV7-8 . CASGPVMGEQYF TGTGCCAGCGGACCAGTAATGGGCGAGCAGTACTTC
13 . TRBJ2-1 TRBV7-2 . CASSQTTINEQFF TGTGCCAGCAGCCAAACTACTATCAATGAGCAGTTCTTC
17 TRBD1 TRBJ2-2 TRBV18 . CASSQSYQGANTGELFF TGTGCCAGCTCCCAATCGTATCAGGGGGCGAACACCGGGGAGCTGTTTTTT
15 TRBD1 TRBJ1-4 TRBV25-1 . CASSDGDRASEKLFF TGTGCCAGCAGTGACGGGGACAGGGCTAGTGAAAAACTGTTTTTT
14 . TRBJ2-1 TRBV5-1 once CASSLEGSGNEQFF TGCGCCAGCAGCTTGGAGGGTAGCGGTAATGAGCAGTTCTTC
12 . TRBJ1-6 TRBV30 . CAWRFGESPLHF TGTGCCTGGAGGTTCGGGGAATCACCCCTCCACTTT
15 TRBD2 TRBJ2-5 TRBV18 . CASSPFGGNQETQYF TGTGCCAGCTCACCATTCGGGGGGAACCAAGAGACCCAGTACTTC
17 TRBD2 TRBJ2-1 TRBV5-4 . CASSLSSGSMIGNEQFF TGTGCCAGCAGCTTGTCTAGCGGGAGTATGATTGGCAATGAGCAGTTCTTC
15 TRBD2 TRBJ2-1 TRBV10-2 . CASSEKPGLVLWQFF TGCGCCAGCAGTGAGAAACCGGGACTAGTCCTCTGGCAGTTCTTC
14 . TRBJ1-1 TRBV6-6 once CASNQDGGNTEAFF TGTGCCAGCAACCAGGACGGAGGGAACACTGAAGCTTTCTTT
19 TRBD2 TRBJ2-3 TRBV5-1 . CASSLGLAGAGAGTDTQYF TGCGCCAGCAGCTTGGGACTAGCGGGAGCGGGGGCCGGCACAGATACGCAGTATTTT
16 . TRBJ2-3 TRBV5-4 . CASSLASGESTDTQYF TGTGCCAGCAGCTTGGCTTCAGGGGAAAGCACAGATACGCAGTATTTT
11 TRBD1 TRBJ2-7 TRBV29-1 once CSGGQDYEQYF TGCAGCGGGGGACAGGACTACGAGCAGTACTTC
14 . TRBJ2-3 TRBV4-1 . CASSQKGLQRQQYF TGCGCCAGCAGCCAGAAGGGACTTCAGCGCCAGCAGTATTTT
14 TRBD1 TRBJ2-2 TRBV10-3 . CAISWAGGTGELFF TGTGCCATTAGCTGGGCAGGGGGCACCGGGGAGCTGTTTTTT
14 . TRBJ1-5 TRBV2 once CASSGSYSNQPQHF TGTGCCAGCAGTGGATCTTATAGCAATCAGCCCCAGCATTTT
14 . TRBJ1-1 TRBV5-5 . CASSNTGSRTEAFF TGTGCCAGCAGCAACACAGGGTCACGAACTGAAGCTTTCTTT
12 TRBD1 TRBJ2-5 TRBV5-4 . CAIRQGSETQYF TGTGCCATAAGACAGGGATCGGAGACCCAGTACTTC
16 TRBD1 TRBJ2-3 TRBV5-4 . CASSRSGQRSTDTQYF TGTGCCAGCAGCCGGTCGGGACAGCGATCCACAGATACGCAGTATTTT
13 . TRBJ1-5 TRBV5-5 . CASSLAVDQPQHF TGTGCCAGCAGCTTGGCCGTAGATCAGCCCCAGCATTTT
17 TRBD1 TRBJ2-1 TRBV5-1 . CASSDRPGQHSYNEQFF TGCGCCAGCAGCGACCGCCCGGGACAGCATTCCTACAATGAGCAGTTCTTC
12 . TRBJ2-7 TRBV5-1 . CASSTGVYEQYF TGCGCCAGCAGCACCGGGGTCTACGAGCAGTACTTC
13 . TRBJ2-7 TRBV5-6 . CASSLLSGNEQYF TGTGCCAGCAGCTTGTTGTCAGGGAACGAGCAGTACTTC
14 . TRBJ1-1 TRBV18 . CASSTQGQNTEAFF TGTGCCAGCTCAACACAGGGTCAGAACACTGAAGCTTTCTTT
15 TRBD2 TRBJ2-1 TRBV30 . CAWSSGGSSYNEQFF TGTGCCTGGTCTAGCGGGGGGAGCTCCTACAATGAGCAGTTCTTC
13 . TRBJ2-2 TRBV28 once CASQGGGTGELFF TGTGCCAGCCAGGGAGGGGGCACCGGGGAGCTGTTTTTT
15 TRBD2 TRBJ2-5 TRBV16 few CASSQASGKSETQYF TGTGCCAGCAGCCAGGCTAGCGGGAAGTCGGAGACCCAGTACTTC
16 TRBD1 TRBJ1-6 TRBV6-4 . CASSALAGGGNSPLHF TGTGCCAGCAGTGCCCTGGCAGGGGGCGGCAATTCACCCCTCCACTTT
15 . TRBJ2-3 TRBV5-1 once CASSAGTTSTDTQYF TGCGCCAGCAGCGCTGGGACAACTAGCACAGATACGCAGTATTTT
12 . TRBJ2-7 TRBV30 . CAWRRGDHEQYF TGTGCCTGGAGACGAGGGGACCACGAGCAGTACTTC
14 . TRBJ2-5 TRBV5-1 . CASSFNDNSETQYF TGCGCCAGCAGCTTTAATGACAACTCGGAGACCCAGTACTTC
13 . TRBJ1-1 TRBV5-6 . CASSSLNKLEAFF TGTGCCAGCAGCTCCCTAAATAAGCTTGAAGCTTTCTTT
18 . TRBJ2-5 TRBV7-2 . CASSFWEPRFNKRETQYF TGTGCCAGCAGCTTCTGGGAACCACGGTTCAACAAGAGGGAGACCCAGTACTTC
15 . TRBJ1-6 TRBV5-4 . CASSWASGGNSPLHF TGTGCCAGCAGTTGGGCCTCGGGCGGGAATTCACCCCTCCACTTT
15 TRBD2 TRBJ2-7 TRBV7-9 . CASSPGLAGGGEQYF TGTGCCAGCAGCCCTGGACTAGCGGGAGGCGGTGAGCAGTACTTC
11 . TRBJ2-5 TRBV5-1 . CASRYQETQYF TGCGCCAGCAGGTACCAAGAGACCCAGTACTTC
13 . TRBJ1-5 TRBV6-6 . CASSYVGAGPQHF TGTGCCAGCAGTTACGTGGGGGCCGGGCCCCAGCATTTT
16 TRBD2 TRBJ2-7 TRBV4-1 . CASSQGRASGKYEQYF TGCGCCAGCAGCCAAGGAAGGGCTAGCGGGAAATACGAGCAGTACTTC
14 TRBD1 TRBJ1-2 TRBV6-4 . CASTPDRANYGYTF TGTGCCAGCACCCCGGACAGGGCGAACTATGGCTACACCTTC
13 TRBD2 TRBJ2-3 TRBV10-2 . CASSGAGTYTQYF TGCGCCAGCAGTGGAGCGGGGACGTATACGCAGTATTTT
13 . TRBJ2-7 TRBV5-4 . CASSQGLVYEQYF TGTGCCAGCAGCCAAGGACTGGTCTACGAGCAGTACTTC
16 . TRBJ1-5 TRBV19 once CASSIGAGVLSQPQHF TGTGCCAGTAGTATCGGAGCCGGGGTCCTTAGCCAGCCCCAGCATTTT
14 TRBD1 TRBJ1-1 TRBV6-4 once CASSATGGLTEAFF TGTGCCAGCAGTGCCACAGGGGGTCTCACTGAAGCTTTCTTT